Listed below are T cell receptor beta chains from one sample, sequenced in a study of cytomegalovirus exposure and HLA in healthy donors. Clones were read by immunoSEQ multiplex PCR, and TCRdb kept only the in-frame ones, dropping some. The sample shows 130,000 or so clones, about four fifths of them seen only once. Input material: PBMCs. The receptor set was obtained from a man aged 25 to 40 in good health and CMV-seronegative. CDR3s include the opening cysteine and the closing phenylalanine or tryptophan. D genes are given only for firm matches. Clone size appears in some rows only: once, few, many, or a class for an expanded clone.

d_call j_call cdr3_length v_call clone_size cdr3_aa cdr3_nt
TRBD1 TRBJ1-3 17 TRBV18 NA CASSPVSGGDVGNTIYF TGTGCCAGCTCACCAGTTTCAGGGGGCGATGTCGGAAACACCATATATTTT
TRBD1 TRBJ2-1 15 TRBV5-6 many CASSLNPTGNNEQFF TGTGCCAGCAGCTTAAACCCGACAGGGAACAATGAGCAGTTCTTC
TRBD1 TRBJ2-1 14 TRBV5-1 NA CASHRDRVNNEQFF TGCGCCAGCCACCGGGACAGGGTAAACAATGAGCAGTTCTTC
NA TRBJ2-5 14 TRBV6-5 NA CASSPGHLQETQYF TGTGCCAGCAGTCCGGGACATCTACAAGAGACCCAGTACTTC
TRBD2 TRBJ2-1 20 TRBV30 few CAWSDQTSGKIISSYNEQFF TGTGCCTGGAGTGACCAGACTAGCGGAAAGATAATAAGCTCCTACAATGAGCAGTTCTTC
NA TRBJ2-7 15 TRBV18 NA CASSLGSTGTYEQYF TGTGCCAGCTCACTGGGATCTACAGGGACCTACGAGCAGTACTTC
NA TRBJ2-6 16 TRBV28 once CASSPRRYSGANVLTF TGTGCCAGCAGCCCCCGCAGGTACTCTGGGGCCAACGTCCTGACTTTC
NA TRBJ2-7 14 TRBV5-1 NA CASSPGDRNYEQYF TGCGCCAGCAGCCCGGGGGACAGAAATTACGAGCAGTACTTC
TRBD2 TRBJ2-7 15 TRBV27 NA CASSRGLAGEYEQYF TGTGCCAGCAGTCGAGGACTAGCGGGAGAGTACGAGCAGTACTTC
NA TRBJ1-1 14 TRBV7-9 NA CASSRLGGPPEAFF TGTGCCAGCAGCCGACTTGGGGGCCCTCCCGAAGCTTTCTTT
TRBD2 TRBJ2-7 12 TRBV29-1 NA CSTAGGPYEQYF TGCAGCACAGCGGGAGGGCCCTACGAGCAGTACTTC
TRBD1 TRBJ2-2 15 TRBV5-1 NA CASSDRVGNTGELFF TGCGCCAGCAGCGACAGGGTAGGAAACACCGGGGAGCTGTTTTTT
TRBD2 TRBJ2-1 14 TRBV7-6 NA CASRRTSGNNEQFF TGTGCCAGCAGGAGGACTAGCGGAAACAATGAGCAGTTCTTC
NA TRBJ2-1 14 TRBV5-4 NA CASSLGGSYNEQFF TGTGCCAGCAGCCTAGGGGGCTCCTACAATGAGCAGTTCTTC
NA TRBJ2-2 13 TRBV7-2 NA CASSYGGTGELFF TGTGCCAGCAGCTACGGGGGAACCGGGGAGCTGTTTTTT
TRBD2 TRBJ2-5 14 TRBV5-1 once CASSLTGGQETQYF TGCGCCAGCAGCTTGACGGGAGGGCAGGAGACCCAGTACTTC
TRBD1 TRBJ2-3 15 TRBV2 NA CASSEWRQGADTQYF TGTGCCAGCAGTGAATGGCGACAGGGTGCAGATACGCAGTATTTT